Listed below are T cell receptor beta chains from one sample, sequenced in a study of shared clonotypes between healthy human individuals. Libraries were prepared by immunoSEQ multiplex PCR; TCRdb keeps only in-frame clonotypes and omits some of them. Found here are some 240,000 clones, 50% to 75% of them singletons; the top ten hold roughly 11%. Sample: memory CD4+ T cells sorted from blood. All receptors come from a man aged 25 to 40 in good health. Each CDR3 is given with its conserved first and last residue. A D gene is named only where the DNA matches it firmly.

j_call: TRBJ1-1; cdr3_length: 14; v_call: TRBV7-8; d_call: NA; cdr3_aa: CASSPPGWNTEAFF
j_call: TRBJ2-7; cdr3_length: 15; v_call: TRBV6-1; d_call: TRBD1; cdr3_aa: CASSLAGQGYYEQYF
j_call: TRBJ2-2; cdr3_length: 17; v_call: TRBV7-2; d_call: NA; cdr3_aa: CASSLDLGSVYTGELFF
j_call: TRBJ2-2; cdr3_length: 15; v_call: TRBV5-4; d_call: NA; cdr3_aa: CASSRGPEMTGELFF
j_call: TRBJ2-7; cdr3_length: 15; v_call: TRBV5-5; d_call: NA; cdr3_aa: CASSSGSHSSYEQYF
j_call: TRBJ2-5; cdr3_length: 11; v_call: TRBV7-9; d_call: NA; cdr3_aa: CASSYEETQYF
j_call: TRBJ2-1; cdr3_length: 12; v_call: TRBV25-1; d_call: NA; cdr3_aa: CASSPRYNEQFF
j_call: TRBJ2-3; cdr3_length: 16; v_call: TRBV7-9; d_call: TRBD2; cdr3_aa: CASSFIAGGITDTQYF
j_call: TRBJ2-1; cdr3_length: 17; v_call: TRBV19; d_call: NA; cdr3_aa: CASSSRLPQYSYNEQFF
j_call: TRBJ1-1; cdr3_length: 13; v_call: TRBV6-5; d_call: TRBD1; cdr3_aa: CASRDRGRIEAFF
j_call: TRBJ2-2; cdr3_length: 16; v_call: TRBV5-4; d_call: TRBD1; cdr3_aa: CASSLAGQMNTGELFF
j_call: TRBJ2-3; cdr3_length: 14; v_call: TRBV11-3; d_call: TRBD2; cdr3_aa: CASSATSGTDTQYF
j_call: TRBJ1-2; cdr3_length: 14; v_call: TRBV28; d_call: NA; cdr3_aa: CASSFREWGSGYTF
j_call: TRBJ1-4; cdr3_length: 15; v_call: TRBV7-9; d_call: NA; cdr3_aa: CASSSGQATNEKLFF
j_call: TRBJ2-1; cdr3_length: 14; v_call: TRBV9; d_call: NA; cdr3_aa: CASSVALNPAEQFF
j_call: TRBJ2-7; cdr3_length: 17; v_call: TRBV29-1; d_call: TRBD2; cdr3_aa: CSVEKGGLAGVSYEQYF
j_call: TRBJ2-2; cdr3_length: 19; v_call: TRBV10-1; d_call: NA; cdr3_aa: CASSELSYQGTGFRGELFF
j_call: TRBJ1-2; cdr3_length: 13; v_call: TRBV11-2; d_call: NA; cdr3_aa: CASSLGMGRGYTF
j_call: TRBJ2-1; cdr3_length: 15; v_call: TRBV9; d_call: TRBD2; cdr3_aa: CASSITREGYNEQFF
j_call: TRBJ2-5; cdr3_length: 12; v_call: TRBV5-1; d_call: NA; cdr3_aa: CASRDNQETQYF
j_call: TRBJ2-2; cdr3_length: 17; v_call: TRBV4-2; d_call: NA; cdr3_aa: CASSRGGNSLSTGELFF
j_call: TRBJ2-7; cdr3_length: 12; v_call: TRBV5-4; d_call: NA; cdr3_aa: CASSVDSYEQYF
j_call: TRBJ2-1; cdr3_length: 15; v_call: TRBV5-1; d_call: TRBD1; cdr3_aa: CASSTGQGKGNEQFF
j_call: TRBJ2-3; cdr3_length: 15; v_call: TRBV6-1; d_call: NA; cdr3_aa: CASSVRGARTDTQYF
j_call: TRBJ2-7; cdr3_length: 16; v_call: TRBV27; d_call: TRBD2; cdr3_aa: CASSLSPGLWTYEQYF
j_call: TRBJ2-1; cdr3_length: 13; v_call: TRBV11-3; d_call: TRBD2; cdr3_aa: CASSPGGYNEQFF
j_call: TRBJ2-2; cdr3_length: 14; v_call: TRBV6-5; d_call: NA; cdr3_aa: CASSRGPNTGELFF
j_call: TRBJ2-7; cdr3_length: 13; v_call: TRBV6-6; d_call: NA; cdr3_aa: CATRRDSSYEQYF
j_call: TRBJ2-1; cdr3_length: 15; v_call: TRBV5-4; d_call: TRBD1; cdr3_aa: CASSYSGQGYNEQFF
j_call: TRBJ2-1; cdr3_length: 15; v_call: TRBV4-3; d_call: NA; cdr3_aa: CASSQGGESNNEQFF
j_call: TRBJ2-3; cdr3_length: 17; v_call: TRBV4-2; d_call: TRBD2; cdr3_aa: CASSQDTSGSTLDTQYF
j_call: TRBJ2-1; cdr3_length: 15; v_call: TRBV5-1; d_call: NA; cdr3_aa: CASSLIHREDNEQFF
j_call: TRBJ2-2; cdr3_length: 15; v_call: TRBV19; d_call: NA; cdr3_aa: CASSTTGSLTGELFF
j_call: TRBJ2-1; cdr3_length: 15; v_call: TRBV19; d_call: NA; cdr3_aa: CASSISFGGYNEQFF
j_call: TRBJ1-4; cdr3_length: 14; v_call: TRBV2; d_call: NA; cdr3_aa: CASISRGRNEKLFF
j_call: TRBJ1-2; cdr3_length: 14; v_call: TRBV6-5; d_call: NA; cdr3_aa: CASRTLQTNYGYTF
j_call: TRBJ2-3; cdr3_length: 14; v_call: TRBV5-4; d_call: NA; cdr3_aa: CASSLVGSTDTQYF
j_call: TRBJ2-7; cdr3_length: 15; v_call: TRBV6-1; d_call: NA; cdr3_aa: CAISVGSRLSYEQYF
j_call: TRBJ2-1; cdr3_length: 16; v_call: TRBV9; d_call: TRBD2; cdr3_aa: CASSPRNSGREDEQFF